The clone carrying this T cell receptor beta chain was seen only a few times. This sample is drawn from a study of blood T cell repertoires in COVID-19. Study details: Samples came from the United States, Italy and Spain, spanning acute and convalescent COVID-19. From T cells, B-cell-depleted T cells, or PBMCs came the material, which was cDNA or gDNA.

Germline V gives CDR1 LGHNA, CDR2 YSLEER. Germline trimming cut 3 bases from V and 6 bases from J; bases unmatched to any gene: 5. The CDR3 runs to 15 residues. The table came from immunoSEQ multiplex PCR; TCRdb's copy has only in-frame clones and leaves some out. The data show tens of thousands of clones, almost 90% seen once. The V and J genes are TRBV4-3 and TRBJ1-4, with 9 nucleotides matching TRBD1. The clonotype originates from a woman of 80 years or more with active or convalescent COVID-19. The sample was peripheral blood. CDR3 sequence reads: CASSQGTGWDEKLFF. Here the CDR3 DNA reads TGCGCCAGCAGCCAGGGGACAGGGTGGGATGAAAAACTGTTTTTT.